This T cell receptor (beta chain) is from a study of cytomegalovirus exposure and HLA in healthy donors. Vbeta (60) and Jbeta (13) primers were used in the PCR. Only in-frame clones appear in the TCRdb table, and some are missing; sequencing was by immunoSEQ multiplex PCR. The data show around 210,000 clones, 75% to 90% seen once. This CDR3 is built from 14 residues. The J segment lost 8 bases and the V segment lost 5 bases, leaving 9 bases of the junction unmatched. Germline lookup yields CDR1 LNHDA and CDR2 SQIVND (reference sequence). The chain has TRBV19 and TRBJ1-2; 9 nucleotides match TRBD1. Material: PBMCs. This receptor was identified in a woman aged 35 to 49 in good health and CMV-seronegative. DNA of the CDR3: TGTGCCAGTAGTCCCGGGACAGGGTATTTGGGCTACACCTTC. This gives the protein CASSPGTGYLGYTF.